By share, the clone carrying this T cell receptor beta chain counts as medium-sized. Its antigen is not identified. The TCR beta library used iRepertoire HTBI primers with Arm-PCR amplification of CDR3. TCRdb reprocessed the multiplex PCR reads with MiXCR, giving one entry per CDR3 protein. The sample holds some 220,000 distinct CDR3 sequences, around a fifth seen once. The CDR3 is made up of 15 amino acids. CDR1 SGHTA and CDR2 FQGTGA come from the germline V gene. V gave up 3 bases and J gave up 6 bases; unmatched junction bases: 5. The data originate from a study of regulatory T cells in long-lasting Graves disease. Regarding the study as a whole: Persistent disease favored TRBV28, TRBJ1-2 and TRBJ2-5.

Time point noted: newly diagnosed GD, antithyroid drugs for less than 3 months. RNA isolated from PBMCs was used to make the TCR library. These records were also assigned to another study, of T cells in Graves' hyperthyroidism and ophthalmopathy. That paper states: The HTBI primer set drove a first-round RT-PCR of the TCR CDR3.

The rearrangement uses TRBV7-3 and TRBJ2-1; 10 bases map to TRBD2. The source is a woman in her twenties or thirties with Graves disease. Material: peripheral blood mononuclear cells (PBMCs), obtained at new diagnosis, from a patient treated with antithyroid drugs. CDR3 bases: TGTGCCAGCAGCTTCTCTAGCGGGAGTTCCAATGAGCAGTTCTTC. Translating it yields CASSFSSGSSNEQFF.